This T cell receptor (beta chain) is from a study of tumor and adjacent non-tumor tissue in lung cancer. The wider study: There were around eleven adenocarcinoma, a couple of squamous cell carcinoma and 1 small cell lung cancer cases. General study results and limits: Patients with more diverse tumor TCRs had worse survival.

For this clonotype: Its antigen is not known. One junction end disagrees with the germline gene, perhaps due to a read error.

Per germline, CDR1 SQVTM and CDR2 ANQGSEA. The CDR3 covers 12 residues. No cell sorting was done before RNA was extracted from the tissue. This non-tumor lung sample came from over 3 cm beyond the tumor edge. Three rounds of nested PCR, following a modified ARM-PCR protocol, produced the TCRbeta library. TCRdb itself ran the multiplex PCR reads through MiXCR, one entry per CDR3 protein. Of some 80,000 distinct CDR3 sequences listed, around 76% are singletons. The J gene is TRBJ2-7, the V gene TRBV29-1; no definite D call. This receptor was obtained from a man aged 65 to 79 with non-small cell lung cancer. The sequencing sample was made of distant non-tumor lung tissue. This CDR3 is CNVDGGSYEQYF. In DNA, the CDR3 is TGCAACGTTGATGGCGGATCCTACGAGCAGTACTTC.